Below, 30 T cell receptor beta chains from the same sample are listed, as sequenced in a study of blood T cell repertoires in COVID-19. Only in-frame clones appear in the TCRdb table, and some are missing; sequencing was by immunoSEQ multiplex PCR. The data show a few hundred thousand clones, with roughly 85% seen just once and roughly 2% held by the top ten. The sequenced sample consisted of PBMCs or T cells enriched from blood (not recorded which). The source is a man in his thirties or forties who had recovered from COVID-19.

The V and J genes are TRBV6-2 or TRBV6-3 and TRBJ1-5; TRBD1 aligns across 7 bases. CDR3 length equals 12 residues. V lost 5 bases to trimming and J lost 6 bases; unmatched junction nucleotides: 1. Germline CDR1 and CDR2: MNHEY and SVGEGT. The CDR3 reads CASSTGVQPQHF. For the CDR3, the DNA is TGTGCCAGCAGTACAGGGGTTCAGCCCCAGCATTTT.

V gene TRBV9 combines with J gene TRBJ1-2; the match to TRBD1 covers 11 bases. The CDR3 contains 18 residues. With 3 bases clipped from V and 4 bases from J, the junction kept 14 bases outside the gene matches. In germline, CDR1 is SGDLS, CDR2 YYNGEE. The DNA of the CDR3 is TGTGCCAGCAGCGCGACCTGGACAGGGGGCTCCCCAACCTATGGCTACACCTTC. Its protein is CASSATWTGGSPTYGYTF.

This clone came up a few times. The genes are TRBV19 and TRBJ1-5; 12 nucleotides line up with TRBD1. Germline CDR1 is LNHDA and CDR2 is SQIVND (reference sequence). The CDR3 runs to 14 residues. J gave up 12 bases and V 4 bases, and 7 bases lay outside the gene matches. CDR3 coding DNA: TGTGCCAGTAGTACGGGACAGGGGGCGGCCCTCCAGCATTTT. This codes for CASSTGQGAALQHF. The entire variable domain, with the rest obtained from reference TRBV19 and TRBJ1-5, is as follows: DGGITQSPKYLFRKEGQNVTLSCEQNLNHDAMYWYRQDPGQGLRLIYYSQIVNDFQKGDIAEGYSVSREKKESFPLTVTSAQKNPTAFYLCASSTGQGAALQHFGDGTRLSIL.

This clone was seen a single time. The CDR3 DNA reads TGTGCCAGTGGACAGGGGTCCTCCTACGAGCAGTACTTC. This sequence encodes CASGQGSSYEQYF. The chain is built from TRBV19 and TRBJ2-7; 9 nucleotides match TRBD1. The CDR3 covers 13 residues. Trimming took 8 bases from V and 0 from J; bases not matched to a gene: 2. CDR1 and CDR2 from the germline V gene are LNHDA and SQIVND (reference sequence).

The rearrangement uses TRBV5-1 and TRBJ2-1; D is unresolved. The CDR3 length is 17 residues. Germline CDR1 is SGHRS and CDR2 is YFSETQ. V was cut by 4 bases and J by 8 bases, with 25 bases left in between. CDR3 protein: CASSPPNRAPGSDEQFF. The CDR3 coding sequence is TGCGCCAGCAGCCCGCCCAACAGAGCCCCAGGTTCCGATGAGCAGTTCTTC.

The chain employs TRBV20-1 and TRBJ2-5; a possible D gene is TRBD2 (7 bases). The CDR3 has 11 residues. V was shortened by 7 bases and J by 7 bases, with 13 bases between the two germline ends. Looked up from germline, CDR1 is DFQATT and CDR2 is SNEGSKA (reference sequence). In DNA, the CDR3 is TGCAGTGATGCGAGGGGGGGGACCCAGTACTTC. Its protein is CSDARGGTQYF.

A note on this clone: Distinct nucleotide sequences in the sample also encode this CDR3. The rearrangement uses TRBV20-1 and TRBJ2-7; no clear D gene. Trimming pared 6 bases from V and 4 bases from J, leaving 10 bases between. Germline-derived CDR1 and CDR2 are DFQATT and SNEGSKA (reference sequence). There are 11 residues in the CDR3. The CDR3 DNA reads as TGCAGTGCCAGACACGGTTACGAGCAGTACTTC. Protein product: CSARHGYEQYF.

The chain couples TRBV2 to TRBJ2-5; D uncertain. The CDR3 contains 11 residues. The V gene lost 7 bases and the J gene lost 3 bases, with 6 bases spanning the gap. CDR1 and CDR2 from the germline V gene are SNHLY and FYNNEI. Here the CDR3 reads CASTLKETQYF. CDR3 coding DNA: TGTGCCAGCACCCTAAAAGAGACCCAGTACTTC.

The rearrangement uses TRBV12-3 or TRBV12-4 and TRBJ2-2; weak D call: TRBD1 (6 bases). The CDR3 has 13 amino acids. V was trimmed by 4 bases and J by 4 bases, leaving 7 bases between them. CDR3 region: CASSYRATGELFF. Written as DNA, the CDR3 is TGTGCCAGCAGTTACAGGGCCACCGGGGAGCTGTTTTTT.

Comments on this clone: A much larger clone lies one base from this, so it may be a read error. Within the sample, other DNA sequences also encode this same CDR3. This chain links TRBV5-4 with TRBJ2-7; 9 nucleotides line up with TRBD1. Germline CDR1 SGHNT, CDR2 YYREEE (reference sequence). Unmatched junction bases numbered 0, after V lost 0 bases and J lost 2 bases. The CDR3 is made up of 14 amino acids. The CDR3 loop reads CASSLGQGAYEQYF. In nucleotides, the CDR3 is TGTGCCAGCAGCTTGGGACAGGGGGCCTACGAGCAGTACTTC.

This rearrangement joins TRBV5-1 to TRBJ1-4; the D gene is possibly TRBD1 (6 bases). Per germline, CDR1 SGHRS and CDR2 YFSETQ. The CDR3 consists of 17 residues. V was shortened by 1 base and J by 4 bases, with 17 bases between the two germline ends. The CDR3 sequence: CASSLKSGANINEKLFF. The CDR3 coding sequence is TGCGCCAGCAGCTTGAAGTCAGGGGCGAACATTAATGAAAAACTGTTTTTT.

The count of this clone is one. The CDR3 sequence: CASSYSGQKYGYTF. CDR3 nucleotide sequence: TGTGCCAGCAGTTACTCCGGACAGAAGTATGGCTACACCTTC. The V gene is TRBV6-5, the J gene TRBJ1-2; perhaps TRBD1 as D (6 bases). V was shortened by 0 bases and J by 5 bases, with 10 bases between the two germline ends. This CDR3 contains 14 residues. The V gene's germline CDR1 is MNHEY and CDR2 SVGAGI.

This clone came up a few times. The V gene is TRBV5-5, the J gene TRBJ2-2; 8 bases line up with TRBD1. Germline CDR1 reads SGHKS; CDR2 reads YYEKEE (reference sequence). The CDR3 spans 16 residues. Unmatched junction bases numbered 4, after V lost 0 bases and J lost 3 bases. The CDR3 DNA follows: TGTGCCAGCAGCTTGGCCCAGGGGGCGCACACCGGGGAGCTGTTTTTT. Translating it yields CASSLAQGAHTGELFF.

The V and J genes are TRBV7-2 and TRBJ2-1, with a tentative D call TRBD2 (6 bases). This CDR3 is built from 16 residues. Germline CDR1 is SGHTA and CDR2 is FQGNSA. Trimming shortened V by 5 bases and J by 4 bases, and 18 bases separated the two germline ends. The DNA of the CDR3 is TGTGCCAGCAGCCCGTTCGCGGCTAGCGAGTACAATGAGCAGTTCTTC. It specifies CASSPFAASEYNEQFF. Variable domain in full (rest from reference TRBV7-2 and TRBJ2-1): GAGVSQSPSNKVTEKGKDVELRCDPISGHTALYWYRQSLGQGLEFLIYFQGNSAPDKSGLPSDRFSAERTGGSVSTLTIQRTQQEDSAVYLCASSPFAASEYNEQFFGPGTRLTVL.

This chain joins TRBV10-3 and TRBJ2-7; TRBD2 might be the D (7 bases). Trimming removed 5 bases at V and 2 bases at J, with 13 bases between. The germline V gene has CDR1 ENHRY and CDR2 SYGVKD. This CDR3 is 14 amino acids long. In nucleotides, the CDR3 is TGTGCCATCAGTTTAGGGGGGGCGGCCTACGAGCAGTACTTC. Protein: CAISLGGAAYEQYF.

The chain employs TRBV7-9 and TRBJ1-4; D not certain. Looked up from germline, CDR1 is SEHNR and CDR2 is FQNEAQ (reference sequence). This CDR3 region has 15 residues. Trimming removed 5 bases at V and 2 bases at J, with 12 bases between. The CDR3 nucleotides are TGTGCCAGCAGCGGAAGCGGATCGACTAATGAAAAACTGTTTTTT. This sequence encodes CASSGSGSTNEKLFF. The variable domain in full, completed from reference TRBV7-9 and TRBJ1-4, reads DTGVSQNPRHKITKRGQNVTFRCDPISEHNRLYWYRQTLGQGPEFLTYFQNEAQLEKSRLLSDRFSAERPKGSFSTLEIQRTEQGDSAMYLCASSGSGSTNEKLFFGSGTQLSVL.

V and J are TRBV18 and TRBJ2-5; D gene unclear. The CDR3 loop spans 15 amino acids. Germline V gene lookup returns CDR1 KGHSH and CDR2 LQKENI. V was cut by 1 base and J by 5 bases, with 14 bases left in between. CDR3 in DNA: TGTGCCAGCTCACCACGGTCAGACTTGGTGGAGACCCAGTACTTC. Its translation: CASSPRSDLVETQYF.

V usage is TRBV18 and J usage is TRBJ1-3, with unresolved D. CDR1 is KGHSH, CDR2 LQKENI, per germline. The ends were cut back, 5 bases at V and 0 bases at J, with 5 bases in the middle. The CDR3 has 13 residues. The CDR3 coding sequence is TGTGCCAGCTCATCCTCCTCTGGAAACACCATATATTTT. Residues: CASSSSSGNTIYF. Based on the CDR3 plus reference TRBV18 and TRBJ1-3, the full variable domain is NAGVMQNPRHLVRRRGQEARLRCSPMKGHSHVYWYRQLPEEGLKFMVYLQKENIIDESGMPKERFSAEFPKEGPSILRIQQVVRGDSAAYFCASSSSSGNTIYFGEGSWLTVV.

V and J are TRBV29-1 and TRBJ1-2; possible D gene TRBD1, 6 bases. V was pared by 4 bases and J by 0 bases, with 12 bases between. Per the germline V gene, CDR1 is SQVTM and CDR2 is ANQGSEA. The CDR3 totals 14 residues. For the CDR3, the DNA is TGCAGCGTTGGCAGGGGTTCGGCTAACTATGGCTACACCTTC. Its translation is CSVGRGSANYGYTF.

The rearrangement uses TRBV10-2 and TRBJ2-2; perhaps TRBD1 as D (6 bases). This CDR3 contains 15 residues. Trimming pared 3 bases from V and 3 bases from J, leaving 11 bases between. Germline-derived CDR1 and CDR2 are WSHSY and SAAADI. The CDR3 loop is CASSDRDTYTGELFF. The CDR3 coding sequence is TGCGCCAGCAGTGACCGGGACACATACACCGGGGAGCTGTTTTTT.

This clone was seen many times. The rearrangement joins TRBV6-5 to TRBJ2-6, with no clear D. Between the trimmed V and J ends, which lost 5 bases and 1 base, there was a span of 9 bases. The CDR3 length is 15 residues. CDR1 is MNHEY and CDR2 is SVGAGI in the germline V gene. The CDR3 region is CASSSTLSGANVLTF. Here the CDR3 DNA reads TGTGCCAGCAGTAGCACCCTTTCTGGGGCCAACGTCCTGACTTTC.

The DNA of the CDR3 is TGTGCCTGGAATAACCCCGGGACAGGAAGCACAGATACGCAGTATTTT. It codes for CAWNNPGTGSTDTQYF. This sequence joins TRBV30 and TRBJ2-3; 8 positions match TRBD1. Trimming cost V 4 bases and J 0 bases; bases outside gene matches: 9. The CDR3 is 16 amino acids. Germline CDR1 GTSNPN, CDR2 SVGIG (reference sequence).

The rearrangement links TRBV5-1 to TRBJ2-5, with 10 bases matching TRBD1. Germline lookup yields CDR1 SGHRS and CDR2 YFSETQ. This CDR3 region has 15 residues. Trimming removed 4 bases from V and 3 bases from J; junction bases left unmatched: 6. CDR3 nucleotides: TGCGCCAGCAGCCGGCCCGGGACAGGGGAAGAGACCCAGTACTTC. It encodes CASSRPGTGEETQYF.

The chain employs TRBV7-2 and TRBJ2-1; TRBD2 matches 13 bases. The germline gives CDR1 SGHTA, CDR2 FQGNSA. This CDR3 contains 14 residues. J lost 7 bases, V lost 5 bases, and 2 bases had no gene match. The CDR3 here is CASSPGLAGNEQFF. The DNA of the CDR3 is TGTGCCAGCAGCCCGGGACTAGCGGGGAATGAGCAGTTCTTC.

This chain joins TRBV19 and TRBJ2-7, with D possibly being TRBD1 (5 bases). Deletions cut 3 bases from V and 3 bases from J, with 12 bases between. In germline, CDR1 is LNHDA, CDR2 SQIVND (reference sequence). The CDR3 length is 14 residues. This chain's CDR3 is CASSMGPADYEQYF. The DNA of the CDR3 is TGTGCCAGTAGTATGGGGCCGGCAGACTACGAGCAGTACTTC.

The chain couples TRBV7-3 to TRBJ1-6; possible D gene TRBD1, 6 bases. Trimming removed 3 bases from V and 7 bases from J, with 13 bases in between. CDR3 length: 15 amino acids. CDR1 SGHTA and CDR2 FQGTGA come from the germline V gene. The CDR3 DNA reads as TGTGCCAGCAGCTTCACCAGGGGAGAGAATTCACCCCTCCACTTT. As protein: CASSFTRGENSPLHF. The full variable domain, its missing parts supplied by reference TRBV7-3 and TRBJ1-6, is GAGVSQTPSNKVTEKGKYVELRCDPISGHTALYWYRQSLGQGPEFLIYFQGTGAADDSGLPNDRFFAVRPEGSVSTLKIQRTERGDSAVYLCASSFTRGENSPLHFGNGTRLTVT.

This chain uses TRBV7-2 with TRBJ1-5; possible D gene TRBD1, 5 bases. The CDR3 spans 15 residues. Germline lookup yields CDR1 SGHTA and CDR2 FQGNSA. The V end lost 5 bases, the J end lost 5 bases, and 16 bases lay between the germline ends. The CDR3 region has the DNA TGTGCCAGCAGCCCTGAAGGGGTTAGGTATCAGCCCCAGCATTTT. It translates to CASSPEGVRYQPQHF.

This chain links TRBV21-1 with TRBJ2-2; the D segment call TRBD1 is taken from the table without a DNA check. TRBV21-1 is reported as a pseudogene. The CDR3 totals 23 residues. This CDR3 reads CASSDRGPSKGQEIDENTGELFF. For the CDR3, the DNA is TGTGCCAGCAGCGACCGGGGCCCTTCCAAGGGACAAGAGATAGATGAGAACACCGGGGAGCTGTTTTTT.

A few counts support this clone. The chain employs TRBV5-1 and TRBJ1-6; 11 bases are shared with TRBD1. The CDR3 loop spans 16 amino acids. Germline loops: CDR1 SGHRS, CDR2 YFSETQ. V dropped 3 bases and J dropped 5; count of bases not matched to a gene: 4. CDR3 amino acids: CASSWQGQGDNSPLHF. The CDR3, as DNA: TGCGCCAGCAGCTGGCAGGGACAGGGGGATAATTCACCCCTCCACTTT.

The chain links TRBV4-1 to TRBJ1-1; possibly TRBD1 for D (6 bases). V dropped 5 bases and J dropped 0 bases, with 25 bases sitting between them. Germline loops: CDR1 MGHRA, CDR2 YSYEKL. This CDR3 spans 19 amino acids. As DNA, the CDR3 is TGCGCCAGCAGCTTCAGGGGATCTGAACTCACCGGAATGAACACTGAAGCTTTCTTT. Protein sequence: CASSFRGSELTGMNTEAFF.